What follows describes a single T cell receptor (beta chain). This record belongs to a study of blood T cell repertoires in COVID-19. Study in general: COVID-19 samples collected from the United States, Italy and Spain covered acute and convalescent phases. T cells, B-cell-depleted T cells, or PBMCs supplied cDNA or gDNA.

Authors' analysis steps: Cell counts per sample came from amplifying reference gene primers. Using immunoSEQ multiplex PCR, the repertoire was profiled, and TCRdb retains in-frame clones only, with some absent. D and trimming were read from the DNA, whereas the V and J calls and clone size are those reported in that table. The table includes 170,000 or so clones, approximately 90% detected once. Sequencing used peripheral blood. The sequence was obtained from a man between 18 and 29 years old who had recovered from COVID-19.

The CDR3 reads CASSLSWTPLNYGYTF. The CDR3 DNA follows: TGTGCCAGCAGTTTATCATGGACACCTTTAAACTATGGCTACACCTTC. The rearrangement uses TRBV27 and TRBJ1-2; possibly TRBD1 for D (5 bases). Germline V gives CDR1 MNHEY, CDR2 SMNVEV (reference sequence). Trimming cost V 0 bases and J 2 bases, with 13 bases left between them. The CDR3 runs to 16 residues.